This entry concerns a single T cell receptor (beta chain). This clonotype was counted many times. Its antigen is currently not known. Base quality data are lacking; no much larger clone is found one base away. The library was prepared for alpha chains; this beta chain is a stray read, so its frequency means little. This sample was included in a study of spatial heterogeneity in lung cancer (dated by TCRdb to about 2019). Study-level background: Beta-chain transcripts were consistently detected in greater numbers than alpha-chain transcripts, which likely reflects a higher abundance of beta-chain transcripts. TCR transcript counts in tumor regions correlated strongly with a T cell transcriptional module score from matched bulk RNA-seq. In the raw uncorrected reads, each unique combination of TCR and UMI appeared more than ten times on average. The study quantitatively compared TCR alpha and beta repertoires across multiple tumor regions, matched nontumor lung and blood in non-small cell lung cancer. The study linked features of the TCR repertoire to counts of nonsynonymous mutations, which were determined by whole-exome sequencing of tumor tissue. Both alpha and beta chains were TCR-sequenced in about 240 tumor regions, fewer than 80 matched nontumor lung samples and more than 50 PBMC samples obtained at surgery. What the work shows at the level of the full study, not this receptor alone: TCR-seq was estimated to cover only approximately 7% of tumor T cells for alpha chains and around 13% for beta chains. Confirming at a functional level the hypothesis that regional TCRs recognize regional mutations was considered to require additional single-cell paired TCR alpha and beta sequencing. The tumor nonsynonymous mutation count correlated with the number of expanded intratumoral alpha and beta TCRs. The count of ubiquitous expanded TCRs correlated with the count of ubiquitous nonsynonymous mutations, and the count of regional expanded TCRs correlated with the count of regional nonsynonymous mutations.

In the paper's terms, the time point label means: sample taken at primary tumor resection. Donors were under 95 patients with early-stage, untreated non-small cell lung cancer from the lung TRACERx cohort. For TCR sequencing, whole RNA was extracted from tumor and nontumor lung tissue, or from cryopreserved PBMC samples, and no cell sorting was done. Only patients for whom sufficient RNA was available from at least two tumor regions were selected for TCR sequencing. Tumor and adjacent nontumor lung specimens were reviewed by a lung pathologist before selection. Library preparation was by 5' RACE. Sequencer: NextSeq 500. To allow correction of PCR and sequencing errors, the TCR library protocol tagged every TCR cDNA molecule with a unique molecular identifier. On the authors' methods: Decombinator tools were used for TCR identification, UMI-based error correction and CDR3 extraction. TCRs above a frequency of 2 per 1,000, corresponding to the top 1% of the tumor frequency distribution, were defined as expanded. Expanded tumor TCRs statistically deemed absent (corrected P<0.05) from at least one tumor region were classed as regional, and all other expanded tumor TCRs were classed as ubiquitous. Rényi diversity was computed with the R vegan package after subsampling each repertoire 100 times to 5,000 TCRs. CDR3 similarity networks were built from amino acid triplet string-kernel similarity, connecting CDR3s with pairwise similarity above 0.82. The public reads were run again by TCRdb, first through fastp at Q25 and then through MiXCR, and only productive beta chains were kept. CDR3 protein duplicates are merged, each entry listing the most common genes and DNA. The V and J calls were determined by TCRdb, not by the authors. The sample table records roughly 7,700 distinct CDR3 sequences; approximately 12% of these occur just once. The ten largest clones take up 11% of the sample.

CDR1 and CDR2, per the germline V gene (reference sequence), are DFQATT and SNEGSKA. V loses 3 bases, J loses 6 bases, and the germline ends lie 21 bases apart. The cysteine opens and the phenylalanine closes a CDR3 of 16 amino acids. Only the CDR3 portion is preserved as DNA: 48 bases, with reading frame beginning at the first base. Recombination joined TRBV20-1 with TRBJ2-1; matching of 5 bases hints at TRBD2 as the D gene. The sequences come from lung tumor tissue, collected at surgery. The receptor's source is a male donor with early-stage non-small cell lung cancer. The DNA sequence is TGCAGTGCTAGGGGCTCTGTTCGGGAATACTTCAATGAGCAGTTCTTC. Translated, it gives CSARGSVREYFNEQFF.